The 14 T cell receptor beta chains below come from one sample, sequenced in a study of blood T cell repertoires in COVID-19. Here immunoSEQ multiplex PCR was the method, and the copy in TCRdb shows in-frame clones only, minus some. The data hold approximately 170,000 clones, with roughly 80% observed a single time. The sequenced sample consisted of PBMCs or T cells enriched from blood (not recorded which). The receptor set was obtained from a woman aged 50 to 60 who had recovered from COVID-19.

The chain recombines TRBV3-1 (or the pseudogene TRBV3-2) with TRBJ2-2; D perhaps matches TRBD2 (5 bases). CDR3 length: 16 amino acids. The ends were cut back, 3 bases at V and 7 bases at J, with 18 bases in the middle. Germline V gene lookup returns CDR1 LGHDT and CDR2 YNNKEL (reference sequence). For the CDR3, the DNA is TGTGCCAGCAGCCAGACGCGAGTAGCGATGAACGGGGAGCTGTTTTTT. Encoded protein: CASSQTRVAMNGELFF.

This chain joins TRBV4-2 and TRBJ1-2, with 7 bases identical to TRBD1. The germline gives CDR1 LGHNA, CDR2 YNFKEQ. The CDR3 has 15 amino acids. V was pared by 0 bases and J by 3 bases, with 4 bases of the junction left unmatched. The CDR3, as DNA: TGTGCCAGCAGCCAAGAGGGGGACAGCTACTATGGCTACACCTTC. It specifies CASSQEGDSYYGYTF.

J is TRBJ1-1 and V is TRBV11-2, with 8 bases fitting TRBD1. The CDR3 length is 14 residues. The trim removed 5 bases at V and 5 bases at J, leaving 7 bases unmatched. Germline V gives CDR1 SGHAT, CDR2 FQNNGV. The CDR3 nucleotides are TGTGCCAGCAGCCCAGGGGGCTATGGTACTGAAGCTTTCTTT. Encoded protein: CASSPGGYGTEAFF.

The chain carries TRBV27 and TRBJ2-7; D gene ambiguous. The CDR3 is 16 residues long. V was trimmed by 2 bases and J by 3 bases, leaving 17 bases between them. Germline CDR1 is MNHEY and CDR2 is SMNVEV (reference sequence). The CDR3 DNA reads as TGTGCCAGCAGTTTAAAGTTGGGTTCTAGTTTCTACGAGCAGTACTTC. Translating gives CASSLKLGSSFYEQYF.

The V call is TRBV29-1, the J call TRBJ1-2, with unresolved D. The CDR3 spans 14 residues. CDR1 and CDR2 from the germline V gene are SQVTM and ANQGSEA. V gave up 8 bases and J gave up 4 bases, with 20 bases separating them. The CDR3 bases are TGCAGCATTCTACCTTCGGGAAGGGTCTATGGCTACACCTTC. It yields the protein CSILPSGRVYGYTF. The whole variable domain, remainder taken from reference TRBV29-1 and TRBJ1-2, is SAVISQKPSRDICQRGTSLTIQCQVDSQVTMMFWYRQQPGQSLTLIATANQGSEATYESGFVIDKFPISRPNLTFSTLTVSNMSPEDSSIYLCSILPSGRVYGYTFGSGTRLTVV.

V and J are TRBV18 and TRBJ1-1; 9 bases fit TRBD1. Germline CDR1 reads KGHSH; CDR2 reads LQKENI. With 3 bases clipped from V and 2 bases from J, the junction kept 4 bases outside the gene matches. The CDR3 runs 15 residues. The CDR3 DNA follows: TGTGCCAGCTCACCGCGACAGGGGGAAAACACTGAAGCTTTCTTT. This encodes CASSPRQGENTEAFF.

The J gene is TRBJ2-1, the V gene TRBV18; unclear D gene. Germline CDR1 and CDR2: KGHSH and LQKENI. The germline V and J ends were trimmed by 5 bases and 4 bases, with 18 bases remaining between them. The CDR3 length is 16 residues. The CDR3, as DNA: TGTGCCAGCTCATATGTCGGTATAACTCCTTACAATGAGCAGTTCTTC. Its protein is CASSYVGITPYNEQFF.

The chain employs TRBV28 and TRBJ1-2, with TRBD1 as a possible D gene (5 bases). The CDR3 is 20 amino acids. Trimming shortened V by 2 bases and J by 5 bases, and 30 bases separated the two germline ends. Germline-derived CDR1 and CDR2 are MDHEN and SYDVKM. CDR3 in amino acids: CASSLPGTLDSYANLYGYTF. The CDR3 DNA reads as TGTGCCAGCAGTTTACCAGGGACTCTCGACAGTTACGCCAATTTGTATGGCTACACCTTC.

This clone was counted a single time. The rearrangement links TRBV7-3 to TRBJ1-2, with no clear D. The CDR3 extends over 17 amino acids. Germline assignment: CDR1 SGHTA and CDR2 FQGTGA. Trimming removed 3 bases at V and 1 base at J, with 18 bases between. CDR3 nucleotides: TGTGCCAGCAGCTTGAACGACCCGACACCGCTTAACTATGGCTACACCTTC. It specifies CASSLNDPTPLNYGYTF. Full variable domain (rest looked up from reference TRBV7-3 and TRBJ1-2): GAGVSQTPSNKVTEKGKYVELRCDPISGHTALYWYRQSLGQGPEFLIYFQGTGAADDSGLPNDRFFAVRPEGSVSTLKIQRTERGDSAVYLCASSLNDPTPLNYGYTFGSGTRLTVV.

The rearrangement links TRBV7-4 to TRBJ1-4; 7 bases match TRBD1. Germline trimming cut 2 bases from V and 2 bases from J; bases unmatched to any gene: 11. This CDR3 contains 18 residues. Germline CDR1 reads SGHVT; CDR2 reads SQSDAQ. CDR3 loop: CASSLTRPDRATNEKLFF. The CDR3 bases are TGTGCCAGCAGCTTAACTCGCCCCGACAGGGCGACTAATGAAAAACTGTTTTTT.

V usage is TRBV7-2 and J usage is TRBJ1-1; the match to TRBD1 covers 7 bases. Germline V gives CDR1 SGHTA, CDR2 FQGNSA. The CDR3 length is 14 residues. V dropped 1 base and J dropped 5; count of bases not matched to a gene: 4. The CDR3 nucleotides are TGTGCCAGCAGCTTAGACAGGGGCTGGACTGAAGCTTTCTTT. This gives the protein CASSLDRGWTEAFF.

The chain employs TRBV4-1 and TRBJ1-3; the D is unclear. V lost 0 bases, J lost 7 bases, and 13 bases lay in between. Germline V gives CDR1 MGHRA, CDR2 YSYEKL. The length of the CDR3 is 15 residues. This CDR3 reads CASSQELQVANTIYF. The CDR3 DNA reads as TGCGCCAGCAGCCAAGAGTTGCAGGTGGCGAACACCATATATTTT.

This clone came up once. The chain has TRBV2 and TRBJ2-7, with D maybe TRBD1 (5 bases). CDR1 SNHLY and CDR2 FYNNEI come from the germline V gene. The CDR3 loop spans 13 amino acids. Deletions cut 8 bases from V and 3 bases from J, with 14 bases between. CDR3 region: CASGRIRGYEQYF. CDR3 nucleotides: TGTGCCAGCGGACGGATTAGGGGCTACGAGCAGTACTTC.

The V call is TRBV11-3, the J call TRBJ2-3; 9 bases fit TRBD2. The CDR3 covers 12 residues. J was trimmed by 14 bases and V by 5 bases; bases with no gene match: 8. In germline, CDR1 is SGHNT, CDR2 YENEEA. The CDR3 DNA sequence: TGTGCCAGCAGCCAGGAGCGGGGGGCTATGTATTTT. As protein: CASSQERGAMYF. Full variable domain (outside the CDR3, taken from reference TRBV11-3 and TRBJ2-3): EAGVVQSPRYKIIEKKQPVAFWCNPISGHNTLYWYLQNLGQGPELLIRYENEEAVDDSQLPKDRFSAERLKGVDSTLKIQPAELGDSAVYLCASSQERGAMYFGPGTRLTVL.